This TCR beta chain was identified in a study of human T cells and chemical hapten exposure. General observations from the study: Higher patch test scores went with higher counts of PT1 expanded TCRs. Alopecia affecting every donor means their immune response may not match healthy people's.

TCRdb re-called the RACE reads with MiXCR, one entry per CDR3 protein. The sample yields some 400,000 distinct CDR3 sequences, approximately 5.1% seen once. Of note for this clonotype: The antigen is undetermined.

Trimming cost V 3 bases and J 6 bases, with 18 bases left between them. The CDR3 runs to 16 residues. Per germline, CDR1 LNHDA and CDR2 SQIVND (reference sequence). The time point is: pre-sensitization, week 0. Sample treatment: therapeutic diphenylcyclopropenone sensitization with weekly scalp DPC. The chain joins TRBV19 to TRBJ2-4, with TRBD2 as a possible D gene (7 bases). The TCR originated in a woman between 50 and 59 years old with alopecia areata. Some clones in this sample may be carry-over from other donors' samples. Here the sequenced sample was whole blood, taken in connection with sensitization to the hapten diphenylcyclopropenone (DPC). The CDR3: CASSIGLAEGGNIQYF. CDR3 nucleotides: TGTGCCAGTAGTATCGGGCTAGCGGAAGGGGGAAACATTCAGTACTTC.